The 29 T cell receptor beta chains presented below share a single source sample, sequenced in a study of cytomegalovirus exposure and HLA in healthy donors. Profiled with immunoSEQ multiplex PCR; TCRdb holds only in-frame clones, not every one. The table records 300,000 to 400,000 clones, 70% to 90% of them present only once. Sequencing was done on a sample of PBMCs. These receptors were taken from a woman aged 18-29 years in good health and CMV-seronegative.

This chain connects TRBV5-1 to TRBJ2-7; 10 nucleotides align to TRBD2. Trimming cost V 5 bases and J 3 bases; bases outside gene matches: 2. CDR3 length equals 13 residues. CDR1 is SGHRS, CDR2 YFSETQ, per germline. The CDR3 DNA is TGCGCCAGCAGAGGGACTAGCGTCTACGAGCAGTACTTC. This sequence encodes CASRGTSVYEQYF.

The genes are TRBV28 and TRBJ1-1; a possible D gene is TRBD1 (5 bases). V was clipped by 5 bases and J by 6 bases, with 10 bases between them. There are 12 residues in the CDR3. In germline, CDR1 is MDHEN, CDR2 SYDVKM. The DNA for the CDR3 is TGTGCCAGCAGTCCAGGGATCTCTGAAGCTTTCTTT. This codes for CASSPGISEAFF.

This clone occurred once. V and J are TRBV15 and TRBJ2-6; D is possibly TRBD2 (5 bases). Germline V gene data show CDR1 as LNHNV and CDR2 as YYDKDF (reference sequence). V dropped 6 bases and J dropped 0 bases, with 12 bases sitting between them. This CDR3 comprises 16 residues. In nucleotides, the CDR3 is TGTGCCACCAGTAAGGGAGTCGGCTCTGGGGCCAACGTCCTGACTTTC. This sequence encodes CATSKGVGSGANVLTF.

The chain has TRBV18 and TRBJ2-5; D is possibly TRBD1 (7 bases). The CDR3 spans 14 residues. Germline CDR1 and CDR2: KGHSH and LQKENI. V shed 3 bases and J shed 5 bases, with 13 bases lying between them. CDR3 coding DNA: TGTGCCAGCTCACCCTACCAGGGGGGTGAGACCCAGTACTTC. Its translation: CASSPYQGGETQYF.

This chain connects TRBV7-6 to TRBJ2-5; 11 bases are a match to TRBD1. V was clipped by 3 bases and J by 4 bases; unmatched bases: 4. The CDR3 is made up of 15 amino acids. Germline V gives CDR1 SGHVS, CDR2 FNYEAQ. CDR3 protein: CASSLGQGGLETQYF. The CDR3 nucleotides are TGTGCCAGCAGCTTGGGACAGGGGGGGTTAGAGACCCAGTACTTC.

V gene TRBV28 combines with J gene TRBJ1-4; D call uncertain. The CDR3 extends over 15 amino acids. CDR1 and CDR2 from the germline V gene are MDHEN and SYDVKM. V dropped 2 bases and J dropped 5 bases, with 12 bases sitting between them. The CDR3 DNA reads TGTGCCAGCAGTTTAATGGGTGGAGAGAATGAAAAACTGTTTTTT. Protein sequence: CASSLMGGENEKLFF.

This clone appeared once. The V gene is TRBV6-6, the J gene TRBJ2-2; 7 bases agree with TRBD2. The length of the CDR3 is 16 residues. V shed 9 bases, J shed 4 bases, and the junction held 14 bases outside the gene matches. Germline V lookup: CDR1 MNHNY, CDR2 SVGAGI (reference sequence). As DNA, the CDR3 is TGTGCCAGTACCCCCCGGGCGGGAGTGATCACCGGGGAGCTGTTTTTT. Encoded protein: CASTPRAGVITGELFF.

The rearrangement uses TRBV5-1 and TRBJ2-3, with TRBD2 matching 15 bases. V shed 0 bases and J 3 bases; nucleotides not matched to a gene: 2. CDR1 is SGHRS, CDR2 YFSETQ, per germline. The CDR3 spans 17 residues. DNA of the CDR3: TGCGCCAGCAGCTTGGAGGGACTAGCGGGGGGAACAGATACGCAGTATTTT. Its protein product is CASSLEGLAGGTDTQYF.

The V and J genes are TRBV2 and TRBJ2-5; possible D gene TRBD1, 5 bases. This CDR3 has 16 amino acids. CDR1 and CDR2 (germline): SNHLY, FYNNEI. V was cut by 4 bases and J by 5 bases, with 20 bases left in between. CDR3 sequence (DNA): TGTGCCAGCAGTGCTTATACACAGGCCGTTTCCGAGACCCAGTACTTC. It translates to CASSAYTQAVSETQYF.

V usage is TRBV27 and J usage is TRBJ1-1; D gene ambiguous. There are 15 residues in the CDR3. Germline loops: CDR1 MNHEY, CDR2 SMNVEV (reference sequence). V lost 0 bases to trimming and J lost 3 bases, with 11 bases between them. This chain's CDR3 is CASSLSVDGYTEAFF. The CDR3 DNA follows: TGTGCCAGCAGTTTATCGGTCGACGGGTACACTGAAGCTTTCTTT.

The rearrangement uses TRBV11-2 and TRBJ2-2, with TRBD1 as a possible D gene (5 bases). CDR3 size: 16 residues. Germline values: CDR1 SGHAT, CDR2 FQNNGV. V was shortened by 5 bases and J by 4 bases, with 17 bases between the two germline ends. The CDR3 here is CASSRGASRGTGELFF. The DNA for the CDR3 is TGTGCCAGCAGCCGAGGTGCCTCAAGGGGCACCGGGGAGCTGTTTTTT.

The chain's CDR3 is CASSPRTGGLQPQHF. The DNA for the CDR3 is TGTGCCAGCAGTCCAAGGACAGGGGGCCTTCAGCCCCAGCATTTT. The rearrangement uses TRBV28 and TRBJ1-5, with TRBD1 matching over 11 bases. Germline V gene data show CDR1 as MDHEN and CDR2 as SYDVKM. After removal of 5 bases from V and 6 bases from J, the junction contained 6 bases not matched to a gene. The CDR3 covers 15 residues.

The chain employs TRBV7-9 and TRBJ2-7; 8 positions agree with TRBD1. The CDR3 runs to 14 residues. The trim removed 4 bases at V and 5 bases at J, leaving 7 bases unmatched. Germline V gives CDR1 SEHNR, CDR2 FQNEAQ (reference sequence). CDR3 coding DNA: TGTGCCAGCAGCTGGGCCAGGGGGCAGGACGAGCAGTACTTC. Translating it yields CASSWARGQDEQYF.

The chain couples TRBV9 to TRBJ2-2, with D possibly matching TRBD2 (5 bases). Looked up from germline, CDR1 is SGDLS and CDR2 is YYNGEE. V was trimmed by 0 bases and J by 1 base, leaving 16 bases between them. The CDR3 length is 18 residues. CDR3 DNA: TGTGCCAGCAGCGTAGCGGCGACTACCTGGCTGAACACCGGGGAGCTGTTTTTT. This encodes CASSVAATTWLNTGELFF. The variable domain in full, completed from reference TRBV9 and TRBJ2-2, reads DSGVTQTPKHLITATGQRVTLRCSPRSGDLSVYWYQQSLDQGLQFLIQYYNGEERAKGNILERFSAQQFPDLHSELNLSSLELGDSALYFCASSVAATTWLNTGELFFGEGSRLTVL.

The V gene is TRBV9, the J gene TRBJ2-7; D is unresolved. Germline CDR1 is SGDLS and CDR2 is YYNGEE. V lost 0 bases and J lost 2, with 9 bases in between. The CDR3 runs 14 residues. As DNA, the CDR3 is TGTGCCAGCAGCGTAGGTGGCCAACCCTACGAGCAGTACTTC. This translates into CASSVGGQPYEQYF.

V is TRBV11-2 and J is TRBJ1-2; 10 bases align to TRBD1. The CDR3 runs 16 residues. With V trimmed by 1 base and J by 5 bases, 7 bases remained unmatched. Germline CDR1 and CDR2: SGHAT and FQNNGV. CDR3 loop: CASSLVPGQGLYGYTF. The CDR3 DNA follows: TGTGCCAGCAGCTTAGTTCCGGGACAGGGGTTATATGGCTACACCTTC. Using reference TRBV11-2 and TRBJ1-2 for the parts outside the CDR3, the full variable domain is EAGVAQSPRYKIIEKRQSVAFWCNPISGHATLYWYQQILGQGPKLLIQFQNNGVVDDSQLPKDRFSAERLKGVDSTLKIQPAKLEDSAVYLCASSLVPGQGLYGYTFGSGTRLTVV.

The chain couples TRBV2 to TRBJ1-2; no reliable D call. This CDR3 is 15 amino acids long. The germline gives CDR1 SNHLY, CDR2 FYNNEI. V dropped 2 bases and J dropped 1 base, with 11 bases sitting between them. CDR3 DNA sequence: TGTGCCAGCAGTGAACTAGGTCAACTTAACTATGGCTACACCTTC. Encoded protein: CASSELGQLNYGYTF.

This clone has a single count. The rearrangement uses TRBV11-2 and TRBJ1-6, with 9 bases identical to TRBD1. CDR3 length: 14 amino acids. Trimming cost V 4 bases and J 10 bases; bases outside gene matches: 5. The germline V gene has CDR1 SGHAT and CDR2 FQNNGV. The CDR3 bases are TGTGCCAGCAGCTGGGGACAGGGCGGATCACCCCTCCACTTT. Translated, it gives CASSWGQGGSPLHF.

This chain joins TRBV19 and TRBJ2-7, with 9 bases that match TRBD1. This CDR3 is 15 amino acids long. Germline CDR1 is LNHDA and CDR2 is SQIVND (reference sequence). V shed 5 bases, J shed 2 bases, and the junction held 7 bases outside the gene matches. The CDR3 bases are TGTGCCAGTAGTTCATCCGGGACAGGGACCTACGAGCAGTACTTC. Amino acid sequence: CASSSSGTGTYEQYF.

The chain couples TRBV4-2 to TRBJ2-2; D is ambiguous. Germline-derived CDR1 and CDR2 are LGHNA and YNFKEQ. This CDR3 has 14 amino acids. The V and J ends lost 0 bases and 1 base respectively, with 3 bases between them. The DNA for the CDR3 is TGTGCCAGCAGCCAAGACAGGAACACCGGGGAGCTGTTTTTT. Its protein is CASSQDRNTGELFF.

There are a few counts of this clone. This chain uses TRBV4-1 with TRBJ2-5, with 7 bases lining up with TRBD1. Trimming took 6 bases from V and 4 from J; bases not matched to a gene: 11. Germline V gives CDR1 MGHRA, CDR2 YSYEKL. This CDR3 is 15 amino acids long. Here the CDR3 reads CASSLDRVGRETQYF. The CDR3 DNA sequence: TGCGCCAGCAGTCTTGACAGGGTAGGGAGAGAGACCCAGTACTTC.

The rearrangement uses TRBV2 and TRBJ2-2; a weak D match, TRBD1 (6 bases). The germline V and J ends were trimmed by 6 bases and 6 bases, with 11 bases remaining between them. Looked up from germline, CDR1 is SNHLY and CDR2 is FYNNEI. The CDR3 loop spans 13 amino acids. The CDR3, as DNA: TGTGCCAGCAGCCAACAGGGCCCCGGGGAGCTGTTTTTT. Amino acids: CASSQQGPGELFF.

This clone has only a few counts. This chain uses TRBV28 with TRBJ1-4; D gene unclear. V was cut by 2 bases and J by 12 bases, with 7 bases left in between. This CDR3 has 11 amino acids. CDR1 MDHEN and CDR2 SYDVKM come from the germline V gene. This chain's CDR3 is CASSLTGQLFF. The CDR3 DNA reads TGTGCCAGCAGTTTAACGGGTCAACTGTTTTTT.

The rearrangement links TRBV18 to TRBJ1-2; 8 nucleotides align to TRBD1. Trimming took 5 bases from V and 6 from J; bases not matched to a gene: 14. Germline V gene lookup returns CDR1 KGHSH and CDR2 LQKENI. This CDR3 region has 16 residues. The chain's CDR3 is CASSTYGQGEGNGYTF. The CDR3 DNA is TGTGCCAGCTCAACCTATGGACAGGGAGAGGGCAATGGCTACACCTTC.

In DNA, the CDR3 is TGCGCCAGCAGCTTGGCCGGGACAGATAATTCACCCCTCCACTTT. It codes for CASSLAGTDNSPLHF. The V call is TRBV5-1, the J call TRBJ1-6; TRBD1 aligns across 7 bases. CDR3 size: 15 residues. Germline V gene lookup returns CDR1 SGHRS and CDR2 YFSETQ. The V segment lost 0 bases and the J segment 5 bases; nucleotides outside the gene matches: 2.

V is TRBV7-9 and J is TRBJ1-2, with 7 bases lining up with TRBD1. Germline loops: CDR1 SEHNR, CDR2 FQNEAQ (reference sequence). The CDR3 consists of 13 residues. V trimming: 7 bases; J trimming: 4 bases; junction bases outside the gene matches: 6. The CDR3 loop is CASTLGQSYGYTF. In DNA form, the CDR3 reads TGTGCCAGCACCTTGGGACAGTCCTATGGCTACACCTTC.

This chain uses TRBV28 with TRBJ2-7; D unclear. The V gene lost 5 bases and the J gene lost 4 bases, with 9 bases spanning the gap. The germline gives CDR1 MDHEN, CDR2 SYDVKM. This CDR3 has 12 residues. The CDR3 region is CASSPNLYEQYF. The CDR3 region has the DNA TGTGCCAGCAGTCCCAATCTATACGAGCAGTACTTC.

This clone has a single count. The CDR3, as DNA: TGTGCCAGCAGCCAAGAGCGGGGGGACACAGATACGCAGTATTTT. This gives the protein CASSQERGDTDTQYF. The rearrangement uses TRBV4-2 and TRBJ2-3; 8 bases agree with TRBD2. J lost 2 bases, V lost 0 bases, and 1 base had no gene match. This CDR3 has 15 amino acids. Germline V gene lookup returns CDR1 LGHNA and CDR2 YNFKEQ.

The rearrangement uses TRBV7-3 and TRBJ2-1; D is perhaps TRBD1 (6 bases). Germline assignment: CDR1 SGHTA and CDR2 FQGTGA. The CDR3 is 15 amino acids. V dropped 5 bases and J dropped 4 bases, with 15 bases sitting between them. This CDR3 reads CASSLSPGQYNEQFF. CDR3 DNA: TGTGCCAGCAGCCTATCTCCGGGACAATACAATGAGCAGTTCTTC.